This entry is about one T cell receptor beta chain. This clone was seen a handful of times. Its recognized antigen is unknown. There are no base qualities to consult, and no much larger clone falls within one base. Each collaborating institution followed its own protocols to collect whole blood in K2EDTA tubes. For TCRbeta analysis, collaborator samples were shipped as frozen whole blood, as isolated PBMCs, or as DNA extracted from either sample type. This entry comes from a study of blood T cell repertoires in COVID-19 (dated by TCRdb to 2020 to 2022). Study-level background: The collaborator samples originated in the United States, Italy and Spain and spanned the acute and convalescent phases of COVID-19. Samples came from the ongoing ImmuneRACE study (first 160 participants) plus 1,254 subjects from 6 global collaborators. The material from the prospective study consisted of cDNA or gDNA derived from T cells, B-cell-depleted T cells, or PBMCs. The repertoires were made available in a free public database intended to serve as a resource for research on the immune response to SARS-CoV-2. The dataset comprised deeply sampled blood TCRbeta repertoires from subjects exposed to, actively infected with, or recovered from COVID-19. Sample metadata almost always included a de-identified subject ID, COVID-19 status, age in years and sex. Where HLA class I and class II types were available, the types were taken from metadata supplied by the sample provider, not from assay-based typing.

Overall study outcomes, separate from this receptor: How much clinical and demographic metadata was included differed by source and by participant, and the metadata was provided uncurated.

TCRbeta CDR3 regions were amplified from genomic DNA using the immunoSEQ Assay, a bias-controlled multiplex PCR. The study's own analysis went as follows. The number of nucleated cells in each sample was estimated from the amplification of reference gene primers within the assay. To quantify the absolute abundance of each unique TCRbeta CDR3 rearrangement, sequence reads were collapsed and filtered. For each sample, productive Simpson clonality was calculated as the square root of Simpson's diversity index over productive rearrangements. The immuneACCESS repertoire file appears here via TCRdb, limited to in-frame rearrangements. These files lack a portion of the clones; in checked studies, under half of the deficit traces to unresolved V genes, and the cause of the others is not known. Clone size and V and J calls were adopted from that table, with D and trimming inferred from the DNA. Present in this sample are a few hundred thousand clones, around 87% of which were seen just once. 1% of the sample goes to the ten largest clones.

Including the terminal cysteine and phenylalanine, the CDR3 comprises 14 residues. Left in the record is the CDR3 DNA by itself, 42 bases read in frame from the first base. The V end gives up 2 bases and the J end 2 bases, leaving 3 bases in the junction not matched to a gene. CDR1 and CDR2, per the germline V gene, are SGHRS and YFSETQ. The source of this sequence is a man in his fifties or sixties with active or convalescent COVID-19. The sequence links TRBV5-1 to TRBJ2-7, with 8 bases aligning to TRBD2. The specimen was peripheral blood. The CDR3 protein: CASSFDGRAYEQYF. The DNA sequence is as follows: TGCGCCAGCAGCTTCGACGGGAGGGCCTACGAGCAGTACTTC.